This T cell receptor (beta chain) was observed in a study of cytomegalovirus exposure and HLA in healthy donors. On the study more broadly: Earlier work reported 95 million to 130 million unique TCR beta sequences from about 190 million T cells. Approximately 85 million unique TCRs from HLA-typed donors were held in an early release of data. The Caucasian-associated ancestry cluster contained 75% to 85% of the approximately 430 genotyped donors. Findings and limits, study-wide: Later, an analysis showed that TCR beta chains associated with HLA were more clonally expanded than others that were equally common.

This CDR3 spans 14 amino acids. V lost 1 base and J lost 9; bases outside the gene matches: 5. CDR1 is SGHDT, CDR2 YYEEEE, per germline. Amplification used 60 Vbeta primers and 13 Jbeta primers. Clones were sequenced by immunoSEQ multiplex PCR, and TCRdb holds only the in-frame ones, with some missing. The sample lists about 130,000 clones, about 85% occurring once. In the case of this clone: The antigen is unknown.

V usage is TRBV5-6 and J usage is TRBJ2-7; 12 bases fit TRBD2. The sample was PBMCs. The origin of this receptor is a boy between 10 and 17 years old in good health and CMV-seronegative. CDR3 protein: CASSLWTSGTWQYF. CDR3 nucleotides: TGTGCCAGCAGCTTGTGGACTAGCGGGACATGGCAGTACTTC.